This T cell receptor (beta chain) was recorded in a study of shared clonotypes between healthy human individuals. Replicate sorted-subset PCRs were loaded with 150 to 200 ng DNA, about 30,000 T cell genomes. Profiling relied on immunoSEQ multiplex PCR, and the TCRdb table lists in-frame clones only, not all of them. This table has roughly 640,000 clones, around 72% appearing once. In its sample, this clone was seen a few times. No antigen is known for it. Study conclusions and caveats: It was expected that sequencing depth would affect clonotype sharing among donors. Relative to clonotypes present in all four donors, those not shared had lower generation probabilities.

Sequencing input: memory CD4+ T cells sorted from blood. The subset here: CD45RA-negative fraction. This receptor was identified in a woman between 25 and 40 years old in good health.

Written as DNA, the CDR3 is TGTGCCAGCAGCCCCAAGGGCGGCATTAGCACAGATACGCAGTATTTT. Translating it yields CASSPKGGISTDTQYF. The V call is TRBV7-9, the J call TRBJ2-3; D is uncertain. The germline gives CDR1 SEHNR, CDR2 FQNEAQ (reference sequence). V lost 5 bases, J lost 0 bases, and 15 bases lay in between. The CDR3 is made up of 16 amino acids. Looking up the rest from reference TRBV7-9 and TRBJ2-3 gives the full variable domain: DTGVSQNPRHKITKRGQNVTFRCDPISEHNRLYWYRQTLGQGPEFLTYFQNEAQLEKSRLLSDRFSAERPKGSFSTLEIQRTEQGDSAMYLCASSPKGGISTDTQYFGPGTRLTVL.